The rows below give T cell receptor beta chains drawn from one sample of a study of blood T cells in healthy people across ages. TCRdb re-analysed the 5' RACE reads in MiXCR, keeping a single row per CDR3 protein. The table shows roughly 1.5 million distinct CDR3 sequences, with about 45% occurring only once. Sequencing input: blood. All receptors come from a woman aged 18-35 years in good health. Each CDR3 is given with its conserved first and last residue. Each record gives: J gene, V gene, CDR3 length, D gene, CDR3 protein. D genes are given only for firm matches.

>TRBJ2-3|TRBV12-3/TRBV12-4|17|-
CASSPGIGRLRADTQYF
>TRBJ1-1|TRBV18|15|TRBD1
CASATTGGSNTEAFF
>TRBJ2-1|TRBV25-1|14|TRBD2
CASSGTSGKNEQFF
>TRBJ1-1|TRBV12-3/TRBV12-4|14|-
CASNRGGGGTEAFF
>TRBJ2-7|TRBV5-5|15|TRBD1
CASSRPGQGDYEQYF
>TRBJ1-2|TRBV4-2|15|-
CASSQEEGNGYGYTF
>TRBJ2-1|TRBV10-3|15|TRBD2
CAISESGLAINEQFF
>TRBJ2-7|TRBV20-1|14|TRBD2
CSARSSGVLYEQYF
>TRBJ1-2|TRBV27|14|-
CASSNSPVYYGYTF
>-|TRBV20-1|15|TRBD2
CSASGTSGSNYEQYF
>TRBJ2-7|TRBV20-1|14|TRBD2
CSARESGGPYEQYF
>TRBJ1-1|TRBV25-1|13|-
CASSEGWTTEAFF
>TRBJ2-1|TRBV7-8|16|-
CASSYRVASSYNEQFF
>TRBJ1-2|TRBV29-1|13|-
CSVVEGGNYGYTF
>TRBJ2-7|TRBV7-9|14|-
CASSFGPFLYEQYF
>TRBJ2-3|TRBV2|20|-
CASSFPASSPVPSSTDTQYF
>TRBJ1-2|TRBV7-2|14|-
CASSSIGQIYGYTF
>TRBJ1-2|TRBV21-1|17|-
CASSKKTGEMSDYGYTF
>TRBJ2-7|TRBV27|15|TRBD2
CASSWAGLSSYEQYF
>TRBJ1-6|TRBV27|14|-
CASSFVGGLSPLHF
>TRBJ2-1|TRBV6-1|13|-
CASKGASYNEQFF
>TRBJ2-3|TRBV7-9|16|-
CASSLAAGVGTDTQYF
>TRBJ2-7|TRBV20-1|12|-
CSVGGATYEQYF
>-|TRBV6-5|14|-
CASSRGTSLNEQYF
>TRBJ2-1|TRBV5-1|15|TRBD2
CASHLAENYYNEQFF
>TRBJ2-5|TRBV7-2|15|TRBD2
CASTPYPTSVETQYF
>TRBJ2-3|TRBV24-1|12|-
CATSDRADTQYF
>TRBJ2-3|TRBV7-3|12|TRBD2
CAGPAGADTQYF
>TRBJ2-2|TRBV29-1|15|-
CSVEGLDGYTGELFF
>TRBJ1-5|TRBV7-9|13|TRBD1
CAGRGTGNQPQHF
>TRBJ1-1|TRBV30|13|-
CAWSRQGNTEAFF
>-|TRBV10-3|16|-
CAISESRVAGTCEQYF
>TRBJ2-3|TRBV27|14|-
CASISLARTDTQYF
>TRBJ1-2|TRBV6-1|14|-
CASSENGGNYGYTF
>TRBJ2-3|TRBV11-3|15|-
CASSKEGLRTDTQYF
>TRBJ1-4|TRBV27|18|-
CASTTFTAARATNEKLFF
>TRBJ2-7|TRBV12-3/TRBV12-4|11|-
CASTLGGPLYF
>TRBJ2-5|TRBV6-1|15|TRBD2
CASSELAGHQETQYF
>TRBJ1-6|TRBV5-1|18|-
CASSLEVRDPYYNSPLHF
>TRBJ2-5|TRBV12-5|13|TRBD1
CASGPGTVETQYF
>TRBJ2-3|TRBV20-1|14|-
CSALRQASTDTQYF
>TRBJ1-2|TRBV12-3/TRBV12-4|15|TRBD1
CASSFGTGAYDGYTF
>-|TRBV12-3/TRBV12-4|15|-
CASSYRQKYDNEQYF
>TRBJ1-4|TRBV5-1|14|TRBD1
CASSSDRTGEKLFF
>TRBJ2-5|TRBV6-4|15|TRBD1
CASSHSGTVLNEQYF
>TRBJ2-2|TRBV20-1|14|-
CSARVRRVAGELFF
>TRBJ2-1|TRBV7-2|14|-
CASSSGGSNNEQFF
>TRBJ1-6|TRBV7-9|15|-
CASSSPGGWNSPLHF
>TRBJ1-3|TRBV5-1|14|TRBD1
CASSEGQVENTIYF
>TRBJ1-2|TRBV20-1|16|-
CSAREPREVIRYGYTF
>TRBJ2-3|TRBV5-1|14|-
CASSLPVGTDTQYF
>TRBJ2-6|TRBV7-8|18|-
CASSHSGNRPSGANVLTF
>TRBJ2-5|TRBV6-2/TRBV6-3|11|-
CASSPSRTQYF
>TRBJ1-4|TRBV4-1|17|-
CASSQESSPRTNEKLFF
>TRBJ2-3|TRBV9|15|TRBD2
CASSPGTSRADTQYF
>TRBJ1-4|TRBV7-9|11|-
CASSHYEKLFF
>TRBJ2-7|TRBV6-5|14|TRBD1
CASSNLGQSYEQYF
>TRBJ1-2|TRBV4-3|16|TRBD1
CASSQASQGQGGGYTF
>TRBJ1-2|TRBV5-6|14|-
CASSLGTRDYGYTF